This T cell receptor beta chain was captured in a study of control samples from healthy donors and cancer patients. V was pared by 1 base and J by 0 bases, with 10 bases between. The CDR3 loop spans 16 amino acids. The germline V gene has CDR1 MGHRA and CDR2 YSYEKL. The repertoire was sequenced with immunoSEQ multiplex PCR; TCRdb's copy has only in-frame clones and lacks some. This sample has some 150,000 clones; roughly 94% occur once, and the top ten carry about 5%. This TCR was sampled from a man aged 40-49 years in good health. Sequenced: blood. The chain has TRBV4-1 and TRBJ1-3; D is undetermined. The CDR3 nucleotides read TGCGCCAGCAGCCAAGTTACGGAAATCTCTGGAAACACCATATATTTT. Translation: CASSQVTEISGNTIYF.